This T cell receptor beta chain was identified during a study of identical twins. TCRdb independently ran MiXCR on the 5' RACE reads; one entry per CDR3 protein. This table holds some 760,000 distinct CDR3 sequences, 18% found once. This CDR3 spans 13 amino acids. With 0 bases removed from V and 3 bases from J, the gap between germline ends came to 6 bases. Germline V lookup: CDR1 MNHEY, CDR2 SVGAGI. This clonotype was seen a handful of times. The same sample was also used in a study of T cells expressing NK-cell markers. That work contributes: Dominant NKG2C+ clonotypes accounted for about 1.0-8% of CD8+ T cells in about six donors.

Sequenced: PBMCs. This TCR derives from a woman under 30 in good health. The rearrangement joins TRBV6-5 to TRBJ2-7, with D unclear. CDR3 in amino acids: CASSYSEYYEQYF. The DNA of the CDR3 is TGTGCCAGCAGTTACTCGGAGTACTACGAGCAGTACTTC.